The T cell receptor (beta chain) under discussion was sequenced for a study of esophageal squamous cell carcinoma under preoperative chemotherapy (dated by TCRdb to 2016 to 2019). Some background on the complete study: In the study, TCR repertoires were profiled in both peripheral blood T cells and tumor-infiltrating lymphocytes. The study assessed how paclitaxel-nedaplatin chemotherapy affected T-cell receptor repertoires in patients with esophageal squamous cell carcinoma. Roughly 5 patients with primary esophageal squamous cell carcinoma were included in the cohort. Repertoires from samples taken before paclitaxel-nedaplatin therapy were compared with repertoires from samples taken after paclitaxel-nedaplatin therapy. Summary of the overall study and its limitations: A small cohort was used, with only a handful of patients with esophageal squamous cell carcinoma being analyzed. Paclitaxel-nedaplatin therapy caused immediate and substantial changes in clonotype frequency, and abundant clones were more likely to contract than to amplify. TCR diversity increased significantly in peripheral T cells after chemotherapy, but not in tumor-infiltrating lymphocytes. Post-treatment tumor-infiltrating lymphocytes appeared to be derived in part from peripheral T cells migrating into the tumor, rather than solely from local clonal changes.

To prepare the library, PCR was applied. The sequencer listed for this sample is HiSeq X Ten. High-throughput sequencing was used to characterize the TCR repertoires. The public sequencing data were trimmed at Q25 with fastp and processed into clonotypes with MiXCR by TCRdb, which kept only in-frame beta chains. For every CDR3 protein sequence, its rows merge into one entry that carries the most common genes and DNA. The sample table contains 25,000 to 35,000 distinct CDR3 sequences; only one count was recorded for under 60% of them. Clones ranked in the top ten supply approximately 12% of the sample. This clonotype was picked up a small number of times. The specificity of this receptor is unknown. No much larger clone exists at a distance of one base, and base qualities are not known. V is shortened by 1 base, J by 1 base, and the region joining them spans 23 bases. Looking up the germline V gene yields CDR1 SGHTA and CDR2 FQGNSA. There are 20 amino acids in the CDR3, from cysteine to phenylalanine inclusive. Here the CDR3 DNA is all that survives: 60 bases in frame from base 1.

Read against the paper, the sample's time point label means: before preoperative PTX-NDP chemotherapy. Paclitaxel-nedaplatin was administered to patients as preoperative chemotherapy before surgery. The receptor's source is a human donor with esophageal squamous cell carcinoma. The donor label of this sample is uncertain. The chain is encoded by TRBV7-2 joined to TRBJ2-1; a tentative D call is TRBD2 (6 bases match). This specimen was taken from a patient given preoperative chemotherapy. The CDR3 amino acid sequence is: CASSLGRGKGGSNSYNEQFF. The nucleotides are TGTGCCAGCAGCTTAGGCCGGGGGAAAGGCGGCTCAAATTCCTACAATGAGCAGTTCTTC.